A selection of T cell receptor beta chains follows, all from one sample in a study of siplizumab effects on memory and regulatory T cells. Profiling relied on immunoSEQ multiplex PCR, and the TCRdb table lists in-frame clones only, not all of them. This table has some 100,000 clones, under 95% appearing once. Material for sequencing was CD8+ T cells sorted from blood. The receptor source for this set is a human donor in good health. CDR3s leave out the opening cysteine and the closing phenylalanine or tryptophan. Clone size is given for some rows only: seen once, a few or many times, or a class if the clone is expanded.

v_call,j_call,clone_size,cdr3_aa
TRBV29-1,TRBJ1-1,NA,SGWDGNTEAF
TRBV25-1,TRBJ2-3,NA,ASQPIGADTQY
TRBV9,TRBJ1-2,NA,ASSVEYELGGYT
TRBV7-6,TRBJ2-7,NA,ASSLETGGLNEQY
TRBV6-1,TRBJ2-6,NA,ASSEGGGANVLT
TRBV6-5,TRBJ1-5,once,ASSYKGGRNQPQH
TRBV27,TRBJ2-5,NA,ASSLYSGLGRTQY
TRBV11-3,TRBJ2-5,NA,ASSTRGRDSQETQY
TRBV5-1,TRBJ2-7,NA,ASSLGSGGSYEQY
TRBV6-4,TRBJ2-2,once,ASSHYPGQGSTGELF
TRBV30,TRBJ1-6,NA,AWSVFHRTASSPLH
TRBV13,TRBJ1-1,NA,ASSLGGRNTEAF
TRBV25-1,TRBJ2-5,NA,ASTPESSGETQY